This T cell receptor beta chain was captured in a study of cytomegalovirus exposure and HLA in healthy donors. This clone was seen a handful of times. Profiling relied on immunoSEQ multiplex PCR, and the TCRdb table lists in-frame clones only, not all of them. Here the sample spans more than 250,000 clones, 87% being singletons. The germline V gene has CDR1 MNHNS and CDR2 SASEGT. The CDR3 is made up of 15 amino acids. Trimming pared 3 bases from V and 0 bases from J, leaving 9 bases between. This chain uses TRBV6-1 with TRBJ1-3, with unresolved D. The sequence was obtained from a woman aged 25 to 39 in good health and CMV-seropositive. The sequenced sample was PBMCs. The CDR3 DNA sequence: TGTGCCAGCAGTGACCGGGCAGTCTCTGGAAACACCATATATTTT. It translates to CASSDRAVSGNTIYF.